A selection of T cell receptor beta chains follows, all from one sample in a study of blood T cell repertoires in COVID-19. Repertoires were generated with immunoSEQ multiplex PCR, while TCRdb's copy carries only in-frame clones and drops some. The table includes 180,000 or so clones, 65% to 90% detected once. The source material was peripheral blood. The receptor set was obtained from a man between 60 and 75 years old with acute or convalescent COVID-19. Each CDR3 is given with its conserved first and last residue. The D gene is left open where the match is weak. Size is omitted from some rows. Given values are once, few, many or a class for expanded clones.

CDR3 DNA: TGTGCCAGCTCACCTCAGGGATCCTCTGGAAACACCATATATTTT; CDR3 protein: CASSPQGSSGNTIYF; clone size: -; CDR3 length: 15; D gene: -; V gene: TRBV18; J gene: TRBJ1-3
CDR3 DNA: TGTGCCAGCAGTTTGGCTTTTGGCGAGCAGTACTTC; CDR3 protein: CASSLAFGEQYF; clone size: once; CDR3 length: 12; D gene: -; V gene: TRBV28; J gene: TRBJ2-7
CDR3 DNA: TGTGCCAGTAGAAGAACGGTTATGAACACTGAAGCTTTCTTT; CDR3 protein: CASRRTVMNTEAFF; clone size: -; CDR3 length: 14; D gene: -; V gene: TRBV19; J gene: TRBJ1-1
CDR3 DNA: TGTGCCAGCAGTTCGTTAGCGGGAGGGCCTTACAATGAGCAGTTCTTC; CDR3 protein: CASSSLAGGPYNEQFF; clone size: -; CDR3 length: 16; D gene: TRBD2; V gene: TRBV28; J gene: TRBJ2-1
CDR3 DNA: TGTGCCAGTAGTATTATTTCCGGCGGTAGCTCCACTGCGCAGTATTTT; CDR3 protein: CASSIISGGSSTAQYF; clone size: -; CDR3 length: 16; D gene: -; V gene: TRBV19; J gene: TRBJ2-3
CDR3 DNA: TGTGCCAGCAGTTCCGGCGGTAATGAGCAGTTCTTC; CDR3 protein: CASSSGGNEQFF; clone size: -; CDR3 length: 12; D gene: -; V gene: TRBV28; J gene: TRBJ2-1
CDR3 DNA: TGTGCCACCAGCAGAGATAGAGGGTACGAGCAGTACTTC; CDR3 protein: CATSRDRGYEQYF; clone size: -; CDR3 length: 13; D gene: -; V gene: TRBV15; J gene: TRBJ2-7
CDR3 DNA: TGTGCCAGCAGTGAAGCTGGTCGCAGGGCGAATTCACCCCTCCACTTT; CDR3 protein: CASSEAGRRANSPLHF; clone size: -; CDR3 length: 16; D gene: -; V gene: TRBV2; J gene: TRBJ1-6
CDR3 DNA: TGTGCCAGCAGTGAGACAGGGAGGAGACAGCCCCAGCATTTT; CDR3 protein: CASSETGRRQPQHF; clone size: -; CDR3 length: 14; D gene: TRBD1; V gene: TRBV27; J gene: TRBJ1-5
CDR3 DNA: TGTGCCAGCACACCTGCAGGGGGTTCTAACTATGGCTACACCTTC; CDR3 protein: CASTPAGGSNYGYTF; clone size: -; CDR3 length: 15; D gene: TRBD1; V gene: TRBV28; J gene: TRBJ1-2
CDR3 DNA: TGTGCCAGCAGCCTAGGTCAGAACACTGAAGCTTTCTTT; CDR3 protein: CASSLGQNTEAFF; clone size: -; CDR3 length: 13; D gene: -; V gene: TRBV12-3/TRBV12-4; J gene: TRBJ1-1
CDR3 DNA: TGTGCCAGTTACGGACAGGGGGAAAAAGAGACCCAGTACTTC; CDR3 protein: CASYGQGEKETQYF; clone size: -; CDR3 length: 14; D gene: TRBD1; V gene: TRBV5-4; J gene: TRBJ2-5
CDR3 DNA: TGTGCCAGCAGCCCTAGCGGGGGGGGCTGGTATGGCTACACCTTC; CDR3 protein: CASSPSGGGWYGYTF; clone size: -; CDR3 length: 15; D gene: -; V gene: TRBV28; J gene: TRBJ1-2
CDR3 DNA: TGCGCCAGCAGCTTGGGGGGAGGTCGCGGTGGCTACACCTTC; CDR3 protein: CASSLGGGRGGYTF; clone size: -; CDR3 length: 14; D gene: -; V gene: TRBV5-1; J gene: TRBJ1-2
CDR3 DNA: TGTGCCAGCAGTTCTCAGCGGAATACGCAGTATTTT; CDR3 protein: CASSSQRNTQYF; clone size: -; CDR3 length: 12; D gene: -; V gene: TRBV9; J gene: TRBJ2-3
CDR3 DNA: TGTGCCAGCCTCGACAGGGGACTTTCGGGCGGGGAGCTGTTTTTT; CDR3 protein: CASLDRGLSGGELFF; clone size: -; CDR3 length: 15; D gene: TRBD1; V gene: TRBV7-8; J gene: TRBJ2-2
CDR3 DNA: TGCGCCAGCAGCCAAGATGGGACGGGGGAAATGAACACTGAAGCTTTCTTT; CDR3 protein: CASSQDGTGEMNTEAFF; clone size: -; CDR3 length: 17; D gene: -; V gene: TRBV4-1; J gene: TRBJ1-1
CDR3 DNA: TGTGCCTGGAGGGGGCGGGAGAGTGAGCAGTTCTTC; CDR3 protein: CAWRGRESEQFF; clone size: -; CDR3 length: 12; D gene: TRBD2; V gene: TRBV30; J gene: TRBJ2-1
CDR3 DNA: TGTGCCAGCAGCCCGCCGGCCAGAAACAGACAGCCCCAGCATTTT; CDR3 protein: CASSPPARNRQPQHF; clone size: -; CDR3 length: 15; D gene: -; V gene: TRBV28; J gene: TRBJ1-5
CDR3 DNA: TGTGCCACCAGCAGAGAACTGGGACAAATTGCCTCCTACGAGCAGTACTTC; CDR3 protein: CATSRELGQIASYEQYF; clone size: -; CDR3 length: 17; D gene: -; V gene: TRBV15; J gene: TRBJ2-7
CDR3 DNA: TGTGCCAGCACAAAGAGGTACGAGCAGTACTTC; CDR3 protein: CASTKRYEQYF; clone size: -; CDR3 length: 11; D gene: -; V gene: TRBV28; J gene: TRBJ2-7
CDR3 DNA: TGCGCCAGCAGCCACCCCGGGGGGGGTGCTGGAAACACCATATATTTT; CDR3 protein: CASSHPGGGAGNTIYF; clone size: -; CDR3 length: 16; D gene: -; V gene: TRBV4-1; J gene: TRBJ1-3
CDR3 DNA: TGTGCCAGCTCAGACAAAGCAAACAATGAGCAGTTCTTC; CDR3 protein: CASSDKANNEQFF; clone size: -; CDR3 length: 13; D gene: -; V gene: TRBV18; J gene: TRBJ2-1
CDR3 DNA: TGTGCCAGCAGTGAAAGAGGGAGGGAACAGCCCCAGCATTTT; CDR3 protein: CASSERGREQPQHF; clone size: -; CDR3 length: 14; D gene: -; V gene: TRBV6-1; J gene: TRBJ1-5
CDR3 DNA: TGCGCCAGCAGCTTCCTGCAGGTGAACACCGGGGAGCTGTTTTTT; CDR3 protein: CASSFLQVNTGELFF; clone size: -; CDR3 length: 15; D gene: -; V gene: TRBV5-1; J gene: TRBJ2-2
CDR3 DNA: TGTGCCAGCAGTTTACATCCAGGGAGGCATCGGAACACCATATATTTT; CDR3 protein: CASSLHPGRHRNTIYF; clone size: -; CDR3 length: 16; D gene: -; V gene: TRBV28; J gene: TRBJ1-3
CDR3 DNA: TGTGCCAGCAGCGTAGAGGCCCGACAGGGGGCAGGAGGAAACACCATATATTTT; CDR3 protein: CASSVEARQGAGGNTIYF; clone size: once; CDR3 length: 18; D gene: TRBD1; V gene: TRBV9; J gene: TRBJ1-3
CDR3 DNA: TGTGCCAGCTCACCGTGGAGGGAGGGTGGCTACACCTTC; CDR3 protein: CASSPWREGGYTF; clone size: -; CDR3 length: 13; D gene: -; V gene: TRBV18; J gene: TRBJ1-2
CDR3 DNA: TGTGCCAGCAGTCCGAGCGGGAGTCCCTACGAGCAGTACTTC; CDR3 protein: CASSPSGSPYEQYF; clone size: -; CDR3 length: 14; D gene: TRBD2; V gene: TRBV28; J gene: TRBJ2-7
CDR3 DNA: TGTGCCAGCAGGCTGGGACAGGGGTCCGGGGAGCTGTTTTTT; CDR3 protein: CASRLGQGSGELFF; clone size: -; CDR3 length: 14; D gene: TRBD1; V gene: TRBV5-6; J gene: TRBJ2-2
CDR3 DNA: TGCGCCAGCAGCCAAGGGTGGACAAGCAATCAGCCCCAGCATTTT; CDR3 protein: CASSQGWTSNQPQHF; clone size: once; CDR3 length: 15; D gene: -; V gene: TRBV4-1; J gene: TRBJ1-5
CDR3 DNA: TGTGCCAGCAGTTTCCAGGATGGCTACACCTTC; CDR3 protein: CASSFQDGYTF; clone size: -; CDR3 length: 11; D gene: -; V gene: TRBV28; J gene: TRBJ1-2
CDR3 DNA: TGTGCCAGCAGTTTATCACGTCGGGTTAGAGGGCAGGGGAGCTATGGCTACACCTTC; CDR3 protein: CASSLSRRVRGQGSYGYTF; clone size: -; CDR3 length: 19; D gene: -; V gene: TRBV27; J gene: TRBJ1-2
CDR3 DNA: TGCGCCAGCAGCGGTAGAGCGGGAGAGCCCTACAATGAGCAGTTCTTC; CDR3 protein: CASSGRAGEPYNEQFF; clone size: few; CDR3 length: 16; D gene: TRBD2; V gene: TRBV5-1; J gene: TRBJ2-1
CDR3 DNA: TGTGCCAGCAGCCCAGGCCGCAATCAGCCCCAGCATTTT; CDR3 protein: CASSPGRNQPQHF; clone size: few; CDR3 length: 13; D gene: -; V gene: TRBV3-1/TRBV3-2; J gene: TRBJ1-5
CDR3 DNA: TGTGCCAGCTCACCGGAAGGCAGGGGTTACGAGCAGTACTTC; CDR3 protein: CASSPEGRGYEQYF; clone size: -; CDR3 length: 14; D gene: -; V gene: TRBV18; J gene: TRBJ2-7
CDR3 DNA: TGTGCCAGCAGCCCCGGGCTAGGAGGAGGTGAAAAACTGTTTTTT; CDR3 protein: CASSPGLGGGEKLFF; clone size: -; CDR3 length: 15; D gene: -; V gene: TRBV6-5; J gene: TRBJ1-4
CDR3 DNA: TGCGCCAGCTCCTCCAGTGACACAGGGACCGGGGAGCTGTTTTTT; CDR3 protein: CASSSSDTGTGELFF; clone size: -; CDR3 length: 15; D gene: -; V gene: TRBV5-1; J gene: TRBJ2-2
CDR3 DNA: TGTGCCAGTAGTCTTGGACAGGGAGCTCAGCCCCAGCATTTT; CDR3 protein: CASSLGQGAQPQHF; clone size: -; CDR3 length: 14; D gene: TRBD1; V gene: TRBV19; J gene: TRBJ1-5
CDR3 DNA: TGTGCCAGCAGCTTTCAAGCTAGCGGGAGCACCGGGGAGCTGTTTTTT; CDR3 protein: CASSFQASGSTGELFF; clone size: -; CDR3 length: 16; D gene: TRBD2; V gene: TRBV7-3; J gene: TRBJ2-2
CDR3 DNA: TGTGCCAGCAGCTTAGGGACTAGGAGGGACGAGCAGTACTTC; CDR3 protein: CASSLGTRRDEQYF; clone size: -; CDR3 length: 14; D gene: TRBD2; V gene: TRBV11-2; J gene: TRBJ2-7
CDR3 DNA: TGTGCCAGCAGCTTGGCGGGATACACAGATACGCAGTATTTT; CDR3 protein: CASSLAGYTDTQYF; clone size: -; CDR3 length: 14; D gene: -; V gene: TRBV5-4; J gene: TRBJ2-3
CDR3 DNA: TGTGCCATCAAGGAGCGGCAGGGGTATGGCTACACCTTC; CDR3 protein: CAIKERQGYGYTF; clone size: -; CDR3 length: 13; D gene: -; V gene: TRBV10-3; J gene: TRBJ1-2
CDR3 DNA: TGTGCCAGCAGTCCCCTATTGGGGTGGAGGGACAGGGTAGCCACGAACTATGGCTACACCTTC; CDR3 protein: CASSPLLGWRDRVATNYGYTF; clone size: few; CDR3 length: 21; D gene: TRBD1; V gene: TRBV28; J gene: TRBJ1-2
CDR3 DNA: TGTGCCAGCAGACGGTCTACGGGTCAGCCCCAGCATTTT; CDR3 protein: CASRRSTGQPQHF; clone size: -; CDR3 length: 13; D gene: -; V gene: TRBV6-5; J gene: TRBJ1-5
CDR3 DNA: TGTGCCAGCAGCCTACTCCCTTCCAGGGAGACCCAGTACTTC; CDR3 protein: CASSLLPSRETQYF; clone size: -; CDR3 length: 14; D gene: -; V gene: TRBV4-2; J gene: TRBJ2-5
CDR3 DNA: TGTGCCAGCAGCTTGCACCGAGGGGAGACCCAGTACTTC; CDR3 protein: CASSLHRGETQYF; clone size: -; CDR3 length: 13; D gene: -; V gene: TRBV5-6; J gene: TRBJ2-5
CDR3 DNA: TGTGCCAGCAGTGAAGTGGTGGAGGACCGGGGTCCCCAGCATTTT; CDR3 protein: CASSEVVEDRGPQHF; clone size: once; CDR3 length: 15; D gene: -; V gene: TRBV2; J gene: TRBJ1-5
CDR3 DNA: TGCGCCAGCAGTGAGGGGACTAGACGTCATACGCAGTATTTT; CDR3 protein: CASSEGTRRHTQYF; clone size: -; CDR3 length: 14; D gene: TRBD2; V gene: TRBV10-2; J gene: TRBJ2-3
CDR3 DNA: TGTGCCAGCAGCTTGAGCCTTGGTGGTGCCAACCTGAACACTGAAGCTTTCTTT; CDR3 protein: CASSLSLGGANLNTEAFF; clone size: -; CDR3 length: 18; D gene: -; V gene: TRBV11-2; J gene: TRBJ1-1